This TCR beta chain was recovered during a study of a mutant IDH1 vaccine in newly diagnosed glioma. Clones were read by immunoSEQ multiplex PCR, and TCRdb kept only the in-frame ones, dropping some. The table includes approximately 67,000 clones, under 90% detected once. V was shortened by 5 bases and J by 2 bases, with 13 bases between the two germline ends. CDR3 length: 15 residues. Germline lookup yields CDR1 MDHEN and CDR2 SYDVKM. Time point of the sample: week 23, last vaccination. Vaccination used 300 ug of mutant IDH1 20-mer peptide per dose, with topical imiquimod. In the case of this clone: Its antigen is not identified.

The chain uses TRBV28 and TRBJ2-1; D possibly corresponds to TRBD2 (5 bases). Sequenced material: PBMCs, taken from a glioma patient whose treatment included an IDH1 peptide vaccine. The receptor comes from a man between 18 and 29 years old with glioma. The CDR3 coding sequence is TGTGCCAGCAGTAGCGGCCGCTCCCCCTACAATGAGCAGTTCTTC. This gives the protein CASSSGRSPYNEQFF.